The 26 T cell receptor beta chains below come from one sample, sequenced in a study of T cell responses to AZD1222 COVID-19 vaccine. Here immunoSEQ multiplex PCR was the method, and the copy in TCRdb shows in-frame clones only, minus some. The sample includes approximately 120,000 clones, about 93% of them seen just once. This specimen was peripheral blood, taken on day 0 of AZD1222 vaccination. The receptors were sampled from an adult in good health.

About this clone itself: Compared with germline, one end of the junction differs, possibly owing to a read error. The chain has TRBV6-1 and TRBJ1-5; perhaps TRBD1 as D (5 bases). The CDR3 spans 13 residues. Germline CDR1 MNHNS, CDR2 SASEGT. The CDR3: CASGDSNNQPQHF. The CDR3 DNA follows: TGTGCCAGCGGTGACAGTAACAATCAGCCCCAGCATTTT.

The chain recombines TRBV6-5 with TRBJ2-1, with 10 bases that match TRBD1. CDR1 and CDR2 (germline): MNHEY, SVGAGI. After removal of 2 bases from V and 6 bases from J, the junction contained 7 bases not matched to a gene. CDR3 length: 16 amino acids. The CDR3 reads CASSYPPGQGRNEQFF. CDR3 sequence (DNA): TGTGCCAGCAGTTACCCGCCGGGACAGGGGCGCAATGAGCAGTTCTTC.

This clone has only one observation. The chain employs TRBV5-1 and TRBJ2-3; a possible D gene is TRBD2 (6 bases). Trimming shortened V by 5 bases and J by 1 base, and 14 bases separated the two germline ends. The CDR3 is 15 amino acids. The germline V gene encodes CDR1 SGHRS and CDR2 YFSETQ. The DNA for the CDR3 is TGCGCCAGCAGTGTGGGGGGACGGGGCACAGATACGCAGTATTTT. This sequence encodes CASSVGGRGTDTQYF. The full variable domain, with the rest looked up from reference TRBV5-1 and TRBJ2-3, is KAGVTQTPRYLIKTRGQQVTLSCSPISGHRSVSWYQQTPGQGLQFLFEYFSETQRNKGNFPGRFSGRQFSNSRSEMNVSTLELGDSALYLCASSVGGRGTDTQYFGPGTRLTVL.

The V gene is TRBV21-1, the J gene TRBJ1-2. TRBV21-1 is recorded as a pseudogene. This CDR3 region has 13 residues. The CDR3 loop reads CASSKALCGGYTF. Written as DNA, the CDR3 is TGTGCCAGCAGCAAAGCGCTTTGTGGTGGCTACACCTTC.

CDR3 sequence reads: CASSPSPTGMEGKLFF. In DNA, the CDR3 is TGTGCCAGCAGCCCTTCTCCCACAGGGATGGAGGGAAAACTGTTTTTT. The genes are TRBV3-1 (or the pseudogene TRBV3-2) and TRBJ1-4, with TRBD1 as a possible D gene (6 bases). V dropped 4 bases and J dropped 10 bases, with 22 bases sitting between them. This CDR3 contains 16 residues. Per the germline V gene, CDR1 is LGHDT and CDR2 is YNNKEL (reference sequence).

V and J are TRBV5-1 and TRBJ2-3; the match to TRBD2 covers 12 bases. The CDR3 covers 16 residues. Germline values: CDR1 SGHRS, CDR2 YFSETQ. V was clipped by 1 base and J by 2 bases; unmatched bases: 2. Written as DNA, the CDR3 is TGCGCCAGCAGCTTGTCTAGCGGGGGGGCCACAGATACGCAGTATTTT. It specifies CASSLSSGGATDTQYF.

The chain couples TRBV11-1 to TRBJ2-7, with TRBD1 identical over 8 bases. Germline CDR1 reads SGHAT; CDR2 reads FQDESV (reference sequence). Trimming removed 5 bases from V and 0 bases from J; junction bases left unmatched: 3. This CDR3 region has 14 residues. CDR3 loop: CASSPGTGSYEQYF. DNA of the CDR3: TGTGCCAGCAGCCCCGGGACAGGCTCCTACGAGCAGTACTTC.

The rearrangement joins TRBV9 to TRBJ1-2, with no clear D. This CDR3 spans 14 amino acids. CDR1 SGDLS and CDR2 YYNGEE come from the germline V gene. Trimming left V 4 bases short and J 1 base short, with 11 bases between. CDR3 bases: TGTGCCAGCAGCCCCTCCGGCTTTAACTATGGCTACACCTTC. Amino acid sequence: CASSPSGFNYGYTF.

The chain uses TRBV3-1 (or the pseudogene TRBV3-2) and TRBJ2-2; tentatively, D is TRBD2 (5 bases). There are 14 residues in the CDR3. Germline CDR1 reads LGHDT; CDR2 reads YNNKEL (reference sequence). V was shortened by 5 bases and J by 3 bases, with 10 bases between the two germline ends. CDR3 loop: CASSSQDYTGELFF. The DNA for the CDR3 is TGTGCCAGCAGCTCCCAGGACTACACCGGGGAGCTGTTTTTT.

This clone occurred once. The rearrangement uses TRBV11-2 and TRBJ2-7; weak D call: TRBD2 (6 bases). The germline V gene has CDR1 SGHAT and CDR2 FQNNGV. The CDR3 extends over 12 amino acids. The V and J ends lost 5 bases and 4 bases respectively, with 9 bases between them. The CDR3 here is CASSLAGYEQYF. CDR3 DNA: TGTGCCAGCAGCCTTGCGGGATACGAGCAGTACTTC.

This clone was detected once. The chain is built from TRBV6-2 or TRBV6-3 and TRBJ2-4, with D perhaps matching TRBD1 (6 bases). There are 13 residues in the CDR3. Germline values: CDR1 MNHEY, CDR2 SVGEGT. The V and J ends lost 4 bases and 7 bases respectively, with 11 bases between them. CDR3 DNA: TGTGCCAGCAGTTCCGGACAGTGGAACATTCAGTACTTC. Protein product: CASSSGQWNIQYF.

The rearrangement links TRBV13 to TRBJ2-7; 9 nucleotides align to TRBD2. V lost 5 bases and J lost 4; bases outside the gene matches: 9. CDR3 length: 15 residues. CDR1 and CDR2 from the germline V gene are PRHDT and FYEKMQ (reference sequence). The CDR3 here is CASSGAGGGAYEQYF. The CDR3 DNA is TGTGCCAGCAGCGGTGCGGGCGGGGGGGCTTACGAGCAGTACTTC.

This sequence joins TRBV5-1 and TRBJ1-1, with D possibly TRBD1 on 5 matching bases. With 4 bases removed from V and 5 bases from J, the gap between germline ends came to 12 bases. From germline, CDR1 is SGHRS and CDR2 YFSETQ. The CDR3 consists of 13 residues. CDR3 coding DNA: TGCGCCAGCAGCCCGGGCACAGGAACTGAAGCTTTCTTT. Translation gives CASSPGTGTEAFF. The full variable domain, in which reference TRBV5-1 and TRBJ1-1 provide the parts outside the CDR3, is KAGVTQTPRYLIKTRGQQVTLSCSPISGHRSVSWYQQTPGQGLQFLFEYFSETQRNKGNFPGRFSGRQFSNSRSEMNVSTLELGDSALYLCASSPGTGTEAFFGQGTRLTVV.

The J gene is TRBJ1-3, the V gene TRBV5-8; 9 bases are a match to TRBD1. The junction had 7 bases not matched to a gene; V was cut back by 4 bases and J by 8 bases. From germline, CDR1 is SGHTS and CDR2 YDEGEE. This CDR3 has 14 amino acids. CDR3 residues: CASSVGQGVYTIYF. The CDR3 bases are TGTGCCAGCAGCGTGGGACAGGGTGTATACACCATATATTTT.

This clone has a single count. This chain uses TRBV11-1 with TRBJ1-6; 7 bases agree with TRBD1. After removal of 5 bases from V and 9 bases from J, the junction contained 4 bases not matched to a gene. Looked up from germline, CDR1 is SGHAT and CDR2 is FQDESV (reference sequence). The CDR3 has 13 residues. The CDR3 sequence: CASSNYRGSPLHF. DNA of the CDR3: TGTGCCAGCAGCAATTACAGGGGTTCACCCCTCCACTTT.

V is TRBV5-6 and J is TRBJ1-4; no definite D call. Trimming cost V 1 base and J 8 bases, with 15 bases left between them. This CDR3 contains 15 residues. Per germline, CDR1 SGHDT and CDR2 YYEEEE. CDR3 protein: CASSLRRGHGEKLFF. Here the CDR3 DNA reads TGTGCCAGCAGCTTGCGGCGTGGCCACGGGGAAAAACTGTTTTTT.

The sample holds one count of this clone. This chain uses TRBV12-2 with TRBJ1-1; TRBD1 was called by the table and not checked on the DNA. TRBV12-2 is noted as a pseudogene. The CDR3 is 15 amino acids. This chain's CDR3 is CASRLRDRENTEAFF. In DNA form, the CDR3 reads TGTGCAAGTCGCTTGCGAGACAGGGAAAACACTGAAGCTTTCTTT.

The chain combines TRBV12-3 or TRBV12-4 with TRBJ1-2; D is uncertain. This CDR3 has 13 amino acids. V dropped 2 bases and J dropped 6 bases, with 10 bases sitting between them. CDR3 sequence: CASSLTRLNGYTF. As DNA, the CDR3 is TGTGCCAGCAGTTTAACCAGGCTCAATGGCTACACCTTC.

The genes are TRBV5-1 and TRBJ1-1; D is uncertain. V lost 2 bases, J lost 5 bases, and 13 bases lay in between. The CDR3 loop spans 14 amino acids. Germline assignment: CDR1 SGHRS and CDR2 YFSETQ. Here the CDR3 DNA reads TGCGCCAGCAGCTTAGACGGACTGGGGACTGAAGCTTTCTTT. It yields the protein CASSLDGLGTEAFF.

This chain links TRBV6-5 with TRBJ1-2, with 9 nucleotides matching TRBD1. V trimming: 0 bases; J trimming: 8 bases; junction bases outside the gene matches: 1. The length of the CDR3 is 13 residues. Germline loops: CDR1 MNHEY, CDR2 SVGAGI. The CDR3 sequence is CASSYSGTGGYTF. The CDR3 DNA follows: TGTGCCAGCAGTTACTCCGGGACAGGGGGCTACACCTTC.

The chain has TRBV7-3 and TRBJ1-2, with a possible D match to TRBD1 (5 bases). This CDR3 comprises 13 residues. Germline values: CDR1 SGHTA, CDR2 FQGTGA. Trimming left V 5 bases short and J 1 base short, with 8 bases between. CDR3 in DNA: TGTGCCAGCAGCCCGCAGGGTAACTATGGCTACACCTTC. Protein: CASSPQGNYGYTF. Based on the CDR3 plus reference TRBV7-3 and TRBJ1-2, the full variable domain is GAGVSQTPSNKVTEKGKYVELRCDPISGHTALYWYRQSLGQGPEFLIYFQGTGAADDSGLPNDRFFAVRPEGSVSTLKIQRTERGDSAVYLCASSPQGNYGYTFGSGTRLTVV.

This clone was recorded only once. The chain couples TRBV19 to TRBJ1-1; D is perhaps TRBD1 (6 bases). CDR1 and CDR2 (germline): LNHDA, SQIVND (reference sequence). V lost 6 bases, J lost 0 bases, and 11 bases lay in between. The CDR3 contains 14 residues. This chain's CDR3 is CASRMTGLNTEAFF. DNA of the CDR3: TGTGCCAGTAGGATGACAGGCCTGAACACTGAAGCTTTCTTT.

The chain couples TRBV7-2 to TRBJ1-2; D not certain. This CDR3 region has 13 residues. CDR1 is SGHTA, CDR2 FQGNSA, per germline. The V and J ends lost 1 base and 5 bases respectively, with 8 bases between them. CDR3 in amino acids: CASSLVGPYGYTF. In nucleotides, the CDR3 is TGTGCCAGCAGCTTAGTTGGCCCTTATGGCTACACCTTC. Combining the CDR3 with reference TRBV7-2 and TRBJ1-2 gives the whole variable domain GAGVSQSPSNKVTEKGKDVELRCDPISGHTALYWYRQSLGQGLEFLIYFQGNSAPDKSGLPSDRFSAERTGGSVSTLTIQRTQQEDSAVYLCASSLVGPYGYTFGSGTRLTVV.

V usage is TRBV5-1 and J usage is TRBJ1-3, with a weak D call TRBD1 (6 bases). This CDR3 is built from 16 residues. V lost 2 bases and J 1 base, leaving 13 bases between the germline ends. Germline V gene sequence: CDR1 SGHRS, CDR2 YFSETQ. DNA for the CDR3: TGCGCCAGCAGCTTCGCGGGGGCGACGTCTGGAAACACCATATATTTT. This encodes CASSFAGATSGNTIYF. The whole variable domain, filled in from reference TRBV5-1 and TRBJ1-3, reads KAGVTQTPRYLIKTRGQQVTLSCSPISGHRSVSWYQQTPGQGLQFLFEYFSETQRNKGNFPGRFSGRQFSNSRSEMNVSTLELGDSALYLCASSFAGATSGNTIYFGEGSWLTVV.

The V call is TRBV6-5, the J call TRBJ1-5, with 7 bases that match TRBD1. This CDR3 is built from 15 residues. After removal of 6 bases from V and 1 base from J, the junction contained 6 bases not matched to a gene. Germline CDR1 reads MNHEY; CDR2 reads SVGAGI. In nucleotides, the CDR3 is TGTGCCAGCAGGGCCGACAGGGTAAGCAATCAGCCCCAGCATTTT. Translating it yields CASRADRVSNQPQHF.

DNA for the CDR3: TGTGCCAGTAGTATAGTCGGGACAGGGGGTTATTCACCCCTCCACTTT. Residues: CASSIVGTGGYSPLHF. The chain joins TRBV19 to TRBJ1-6, with 11 positions matching TRBD1. This CDR3 is 16 amino acids long. The J segment lost 8 bases and the V segment lost 1 base, leaving 4 bases of the junction unmatched. Germline V gene sequence: CDR1 LNHDA, CDR2 SQIVND (reference sequence).